Listed below are T cell receptor beta chains from one sample, sequenced in a study of T cells in severe cutaneous drug reactions. Following a re-call of the multiplex PCR reads, TCRdb has one entry per CDR3 protein and lacks DNA. Its clone listing holds more than 20,000 distinct CDR3 sequences. Sample: PBMCs. The receptors here all came from a human donor with toxic epidermal necrolysis, a severe cutaneous drug reaction. CDR3s include the opening cysteine and the closing phenylalanine or tryptophan. The size entry is marked missing in some rows and otherwise reads once, few, many or a size class.

v_gene	abundance	j_gene	CDR3aa
TRBV20-1	.	TRBJ2-7	CSATQQRRDEQYF
TRBV6-5	.	TRBJ1-2	CASSYNSRIASGYTF
TRBV7-2	.	TRBJ2-1	CASSLTPVSYNEQFF
TRBV24-1	.	TRBJ2-5	CATSDRVGETQYF
TRBV9	medium-sized	TRBJ2-7	CASSVALPSGGTYEQYF
TRBV27	.	TRBJ2-7	CASSPLAGVSYEQYF
TRBV6-5	.	TRBJ2-7	CASSYSLAGVDEQYF
TRBV6-6	medium-sized	TRBJ2-1	CASSYALRQGLRNEQFF
TRBV6-2/TRBV6-3	.	TRBJ2-4	CASSYSSKGGDIQYF
TRBV28	.	TRBJ1-1	CASSSPTGTMNTEAFF
TRBV19	.	TRBJ1-5	CASSTPARGEAQHF
TRBV20-1	.	TRBJ2-1	CSAPGDAGYNEQFF
TRBV3-1	.	TRBJ2-7	CASSQMLLAAAPGEQYF
TRBV5-4	.	TRBJ2-1	CASSLGLQNHNEQFF
TRBV28	.	TRBJ2-1	CASRVLVGGNEQFF
TRBV7-3	.	TRBJ2-1	CASSSGYNEQFF
TRBV25-1	.	TRBJ2-3	CASGGLGTDTQYF
TRBV29-1	.	TRBJ2-1	CSVGASAAYNEQFF
TRBV9	medium-sized	TRBJ1-2	CASSVGRANYGYTF
TRBV14	.	TRBJ2-6	CASSRASGANVLTF
TRBV18	.	TRBJ2-5	CASSTDQRAEGTQYF
TRBV7-6	.	TRBJ2-1	CASSQTGNEQFF
TRBV29-1	medium-sized	TRBJ2-5	CSVEDRRVETQYF
TRBV29-1	.	TRBJ2-7	CSVEDSATYEQYF
TRBV28	.	TRBJ2-5	CASSSAPRQYF
TRBV7-9	.	TRBJ2-5	CASSLLQAYQETQYF
TRBV4-1	.	TRBJ1-5	CASSQGVGEGKRNQPQHF
TRBV27	.	TRBJ1-6	CASSEDRGRSPLHF
TRBV2	.	TRBJ1-5	CASKDSRINQPQHF
TRBV20-1	.	TRBJ2-5	CSAITGTGDSETQYF
TRBV19	.	TRBJ2-7	CASSMGTSGRQYEQYF
TRBV10-2	.	TRBJ1-6	CASSAPGRNSPLHF
TRBV29-1	.	TRBJ2-5	CSALFIAGRQGETQYF